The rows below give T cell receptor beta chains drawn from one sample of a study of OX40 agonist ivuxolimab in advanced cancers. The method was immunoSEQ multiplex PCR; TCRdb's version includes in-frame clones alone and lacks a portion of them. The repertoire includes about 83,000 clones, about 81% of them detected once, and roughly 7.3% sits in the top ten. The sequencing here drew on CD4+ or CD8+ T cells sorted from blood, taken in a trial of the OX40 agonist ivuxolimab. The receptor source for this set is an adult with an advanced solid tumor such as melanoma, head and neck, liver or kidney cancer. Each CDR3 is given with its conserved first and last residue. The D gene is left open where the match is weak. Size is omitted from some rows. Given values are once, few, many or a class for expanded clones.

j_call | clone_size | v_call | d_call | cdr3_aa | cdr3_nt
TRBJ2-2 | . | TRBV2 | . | CASSEQGLTGELFF | TGTGCCAGCAGTGAGCAGGGTTTAACCGGGGAGCTGTTTTTT
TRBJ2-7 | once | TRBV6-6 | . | CASSPGIYYEQYF | TGTGCCAGCAGCCCCGGCATTTACTACGAGCAGTACTTC
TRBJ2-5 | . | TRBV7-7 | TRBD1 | CASSPLGGGETQYF | TGTGCTAGCAGTCCCCTAGGGGGCGGAGAGACCCAGTACTTC
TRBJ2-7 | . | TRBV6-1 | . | CASSLTPNEQYF | TGTGCCAGCAGTCTAACACCGAACGAGCAGTACTTC
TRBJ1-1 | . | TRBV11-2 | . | CASSGQLNTEAFF | TGTGCCAGCAGCGGACAGCTGAACACTGAAGCTTTCTTT
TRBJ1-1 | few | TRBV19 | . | CASSITPSTEAFF | TGTGCCAGTAGTATCACCCCGTCCACTGAAGCTTTCTTT
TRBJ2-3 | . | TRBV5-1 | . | CASSPSPGGVADTQYF | TGCGCCAGCAGCCCCTCCCCTGGGGGAGTTGCAGATACGCAGTATTTT
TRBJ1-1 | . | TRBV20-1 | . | CSALTGFGAFF | TGCAGTGCCTTGACAGGATTTGGAGCTTTCTTT
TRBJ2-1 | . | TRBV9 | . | CASSRSTSAHYNEQFF | TGTGCCAGCAGCCGCTCAACGAGCGCACATTACAATGAGCAGTTCTTC
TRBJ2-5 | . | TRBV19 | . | CASSYRDRQETQYF | TGTGCCAGTAGTTACAGGGATCGTCAAGAGACCCAGTACTTC
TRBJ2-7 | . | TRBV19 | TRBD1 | CASNIQGTNEQYF | TGTGCCAGTAACATACAGGGGACCAACGAGCAGTACTTC
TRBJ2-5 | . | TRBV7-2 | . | CASSRDIGETQYF | TGTGCCAGCAGCCGGGACATTGGAGAGACCCAGTACTTC
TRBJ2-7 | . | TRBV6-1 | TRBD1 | CASSEGPQSRGEQYF | TGTGCCAGCAGTGAAGGACCCCAGTCCAGGGGGGAGCAGTACTTC
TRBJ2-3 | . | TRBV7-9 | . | CASSLTDTQYF | TGTGCCAGCAGCCTCACAGATACGCAGTATTTT
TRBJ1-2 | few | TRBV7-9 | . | CASSLAGAANYGYTF | TGTGCCAGCAGCTTGGCAGGGGCGGCTAACTATGGCTACACCTTC
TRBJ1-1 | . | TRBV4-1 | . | CASSPSWTAIEAFF | TGCGCCAGCAGCCCGTCTTGGACAGCCATTGAAGCTTTCTTT
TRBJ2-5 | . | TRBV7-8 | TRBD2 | CASSLVGEGETQYF | TGTGCCAGCAGCTTAGTAGGGGAGGGGGAGACCCAGTACTTC
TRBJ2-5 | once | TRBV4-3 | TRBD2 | CASSQDYTSGRARGETQYF | TGCGCCAGCAGCCAAGATTATACTAGCGGGAGGGCCCGTGGAGAGACCCAGTACTTC
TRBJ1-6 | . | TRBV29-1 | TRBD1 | CSGGKILDRANSPLHF | TGCAGCGGCGGGAAGATATTGGACAGGGCTAATTCACCCCTCCACTTT
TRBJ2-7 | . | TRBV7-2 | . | CASSLGPSPVGYF | TGTGCCAGCAGCTTAGGGCCCTCACCGGTTGGGTACTTC
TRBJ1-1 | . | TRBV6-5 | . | CASSLGGSAEAFF | TGTGCCAGCAGTTTGGGAGGTTCAGCTGAAGCTTTCTTT
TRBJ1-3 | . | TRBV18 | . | CASSPQNSGNTIYF | TGTGCCAGCTCACCCCAGAACTCTGGAAACACCATATATTTT
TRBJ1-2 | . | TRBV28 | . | CASSLGSNYGYTF | TGTGCCAGCAGTTTGGGCAGTAACTATGGCTACACCTTC
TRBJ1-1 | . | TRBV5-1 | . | CASSLARNTEAFF | TGCGCCAGCAGCTTGGCCAGAAACACTGAAGCTTTCTTT
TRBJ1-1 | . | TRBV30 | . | CAWKVSMNTEAFF | TGTGCCTGGAAAGTAAGCATGAACACTGAAGCTTTCTTT
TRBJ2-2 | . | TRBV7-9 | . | CASSFGQPGELFF | TGTGCCAGCAGCTTCGGACAACCCGGGGAGCTGTTTTTT
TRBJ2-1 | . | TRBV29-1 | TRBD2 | CSASGSSYNEQFF | TGCAGTGCAAGCGGGAGCTCCTACAATGAGCAGTTCTTC
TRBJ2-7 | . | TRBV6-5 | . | CASKLSMEGPYEQYF | TGTGCCAGCAAACTCTCCATGGAGGGTCCCTACGAGCAGTACTTC
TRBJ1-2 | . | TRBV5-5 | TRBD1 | CASSPDRGLYGYTF | TGTGCCAGCAGCCCGGACAGGGGGCTCTATGGCTACACCTTC
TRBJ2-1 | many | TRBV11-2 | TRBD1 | CASSPPGQGNEQFF | TGTGCCAGCAGCCCTCCGGGACAGGGGAATGAGCAGTTCTTC
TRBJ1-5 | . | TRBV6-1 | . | CASSAGYSNQPQHF | TGTGCCAGCAGTGCAGGATATAGCAATCAGCCCCAGCATTTT
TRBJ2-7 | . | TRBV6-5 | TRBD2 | CASSYSLAGANYEQYF | TGTGCCAGCAGTTACTCGCTAGCGGGGGCGAACTACGAGCAGTACTTC
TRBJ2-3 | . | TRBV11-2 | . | CASSFEGGRDTQYF | TGTGCCAGCAGCTTCGAGGGGGGGCGCGATACGCAGTATTTT
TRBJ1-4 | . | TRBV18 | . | CASSPRMGATNEKLFF | TGTGCCAGCTCACCACGTATGGGGGCAACTAATGAAAAACTGTTTTTT
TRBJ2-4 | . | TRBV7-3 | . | CASSSQTGPLNIQYF | TGTGCCAGCAGCTCCCAAACAGGACCTCTAAACATTCAGTACTTC
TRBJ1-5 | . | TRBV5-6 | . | CASSFLGRNQPQHF | TGTGCCAGCAGCTTCCTCGGGAGGAATCAGCCCCAGCATTTT
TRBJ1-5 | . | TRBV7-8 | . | CASSTTGATHQPQHF | TGTGCCAGCAGCACGACCGGGGCTACGCATCAGCCCCAGCATTTT
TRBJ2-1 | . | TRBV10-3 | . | CAISESISNLHEQFF | TGTGCCATCAGTGAGTCGATATCGAATCTCCATGAGCAGTTCTTC
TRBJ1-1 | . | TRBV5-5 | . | CASSSLGGRDDTEAFF | TGTGCCAGCAGCTCCCTTGGAGGGAGAGACGACACTGAAGCTTTCTTT